One sample yielded the 15 T cell receptor beta chains listed below, sequenced in a study of T cells in women clearing cervical HPV infection. Generated by immunoSEQ multiplex PCR, the TCRdb table keeps only in-frame clones and is missing some. The record lists about 40,000 clones, of which the ten most abundant hold roughly 5%. The sequencing sample was made of blood buffy coat. The source of these receptors is a woman aged 18 to 75 with a cervical HPV16 infection that either progressed to CIN3+ or cleared (not recorded which).

To note about this clone: The CDR3 end is not reached by the read, which stops 3 residues before it; the germline J gene fills it in. V is TRBV2 and J is TRBJ2-7, with 7 nucleotides matching TRBD1. This CDR3 has 13 residues. Looked up from germline, CDR1 is SNHLY and CDR2 is FYNNEI. The trim removed 5 bases at V and 3 bases at J, leaving 4 bases unmatched. The part of the CDR3 DNA that was read is TGTGCCAGCAGTCGGGACAGCTACTACGAG. Residues: CASSRDSYYE. The full CDR3 sequence reads CASSRDSYYEQYF. Complete variable domain (other parts from reference TRBV2 and TRBJ2-7): EPEVTQTPSHQVTQMGQEVILRCVPISNHLYFYWYRQILGQKVEFLVSFYNNEISEKSEIFDDQFSVERPDGSNFTLKIRSTKLEDSAMYFCASSRDSYYEQYFGPGTRLTVT.

Concerning this clone: The read ends 3 residues early relative to the CDR3; the germline J gene fills the gap. V is TRBV7-9 and J is TRBJ2-1, with 7 bases lining up with TRBD1. J was trimmed by 6 bases and V by 4 bases; bases with no gene match: 9. Per the germline V gene, CDR1 is SEHNR and CDR2 is FQNEAQ (reference sequence). The CDR3 is 15 amino acids. CDR3 DNA (partial): TGTGCCAGCAGCTCAAACAGGGGTCATGTCAATGAG. Encoded protein: CASSSNRGHVNE. The CDR3, in full, reads CASSSNRGHVNEQFF.

In the case of this clone: Read sequence stops 3 residues before the CDR3 end, and the germline J gene provides the missing end. This rearrangement joins TRBV19 to TRBJ1-1; 7 bases are a match to TRBD1. V lost 6 bases to trimming and J lost 5 bases; unmatched junction nucleotides: 6. Germline assignment: CDR1 LNHDA and CDR2 SQIVND (reference sequence). The CDR3 totals 13 residues. The CDR3 DNA, read in part, is TGTGCCAGTAGCCTGACAGGGAGTACTGAA. It specifies CASSLTGSTE. The full CDR3 sequence reads CASSLTGSTEAFF.

On this clone: The read halts 3 residues ahead of the CDR3 end, with the missing end drawn from the germline J gene. The chain is built from TRBV6-1 and TRBJ2-3; 11 nucleotides agree with TRBD2. Germline lookup yields CDR1 MNHNS and CDR2 SASEGT. Trimming removed 4 bases from V and 6 bases from J; junction bases left unmatched: 6. The CDR3 sequence is 15 residues long. Here the CDR3 reads CASSATSGGPDTQYF. The DNA read from the CDR3 is TGTGCCAGCAGTGCCACTAGCGGGGGCCCGGATACG.

For this clone: The CDR3 goes on 3 residues after the read ends, and that part is filled in from the germline J gene. The chain combines TRBV14 with TRBJ2-7; D ambiguous. Germline CDR1 reads SGHDN; CDR2 reads FVKESK. The CDR3 totals 12 residues. Trimming pared 4 bases from V and 3 bases from J, leaving 7 bases between. CDR3 amino acids: CASSPDFYEQYF. The sequenced CDR3 bases are TGTGCCAGCAGCCCCGACTTCTACGAG.

Comment on this clone: The CDR3 end lies 3 residues beyond the end of the read and is filled in from the germline J gene. This chain uses TRBV6-1 with TRBJ1-2; no firm D call. The CDR3 contains 15 residues. V lost 2 bases to trimming and J lost 6 bases, with 16 bases between them. The germline V gene encodes CDR1 MNHNS and CDR2 SASEGT. CDR3 in amino acids: CASSETLNRRDGYTF. The covered CDR3 bases are TGTGCCAGCAGTGAAACCCTAAATAGGAGGGATGGC.

About this clone itself: Read data end 3 residues before the CDR3 end; the end is taken from the germline J gene. The chain combines TRBV6-1 with TRBJ2-3, with 8 bases aligning to TRBD2. The germline CDR1 and CDR2 sequences are MNHNS and SASEGT. The CDR3 loop spans 15 amino acids. Losses at the gene ends were 2 bases for V and 4 bases for J; bases not matched to a gene: 5. The part of the CDR3 DNA that was read is TGTGCCAGCAGTGAATTAGCGGGGCATTCAGATACG. Residues: CASSELAGHSDT. The full CDR3 reads CASSELAGHSDTQYF.

A remark on this clone: The sequenced fragment ends 3 residues before the CDR3 boundary, so the rest is inferred from the germline J gene. V is TRBV11-2 and J is TRBJ1-1, with TRBD1 matching over 7 bases. Germline V gene sequence: CDR1 SGHAT, CDR2 FQNNGV. This CDR3 is built from 15 residues. The trim removed 3 bases at V and 2 bases at J, leaving 6 bases unmatched. The CDR3 is CASSFKGAPNTEAFF. CDR3 bases read: TGTGCCAGCAGCTTTAAGGGGGCGCCAAACACTGAA.

As regards this clone: The sequenced fragment ends 3 residues before the CDR3 boundary, so the rest is inferred from the germline J gene. The chain is built from TRBV7-6 and TRBJ1-1; D is unclear. V lost 3 bases to trimming and J lost 4 bases, with 12 bases between them. Germline V gene data show CDR1 as SGHVS and CDR2 as FNYEAQ. CDR3 length: 14 residues. The CDR3 sequence: CASSLSGLVTEAFF. Partial CDR3 DNA: TGTGCCAGCAGCTTGTCGGGGTTAGTCACTGAA.

Comments on this clone: The CDR3 end is not reached by the read, which stops 3 residues before it; the germline J gene fills it in. This chain connects TRBV13 to TRBJ1-1; 7 nucleotides match TRBD1. Unmatched junction bases numbered 9, after V lost 5 bases and J lost 3 bases. Germline CDR1 is PRHDT and CDR2 is FYEKMQ (reference sequence). The CDR3 extends over 15 amino acids. Here the CDR3 reads CASSVNRGWDTEAFF. The CDR3 DNA, read in part, is TGTGCCAGCAGCGTTAACAGGGGTTGGGACACTGAA. Full variable domain (missing parts from reference TRBV13 and TRBJ1-1): AAGVIQSPRHLIKEKRETATLKCYPIPRHDTVYWYQQGPGQDPQFLISFYEKMQSDKGSIPDRFSAQQFSDYHSELNMSSLELGDSALYFCASSVNRGWDTEAFFGQGTRLTVV.

Remarks on this clone: The CDR3 end falls 3 residues outside the read, so it is completed with the germline J gene. The chain recombines TRBV2 with TRBJ2-2; D not resolved. Germline loops: CDR1 SNHLY, CDR2 FYNNEI. This CDR3 is 16 amino acids long. The germline V and J ends were trimmed by 7 bases and 1 base, with 16 bases remaining between them. The CDR3 spells CASTAPAVGNTGELFF. The DNA read from the CDR3 is TGTGCCAGCACGGCCCCCGCGGTGGGGAACACCGGGGAG.

About this clone itself: The read gets to within 3 residues of the CDR3 end, and the germline J gene fills in the rest. The chain combines TRBV6-1 with TRBJ1-2; 7 bases map to TRBD1. Germline V CDR1 and CDR2: MNHNS, SASEGT. J lost 6 bases, V lost 4 bases, and 11 bases had no gene match. The CDR3 loop spans 15 amino acids. This chain's CDR3 is CASSVGRQGSHGYTF. The sequenced part of the CDR3 DNA is TGTGCCAGCAGTGTCGGGAGACAGGGATCCCATGGC.

As to this clone: With the read ending 3 residues before the CDR3 end, the germline J gene is used to fill in that end. V and J are TRBV29-1 and TRBJ2-5, with 10 bases fitting TRBD2. The CDR3 sequence is 14 residues long. Germline lookup yields CDR1 SQVTM and CDR2 ANQGSEA. V shed 4 bases, J shed 7 bases, and the junction held 9 bases outside the gene matches. The CDR3 loop is CSVGIAGGSRTQYF. The part of the CDR3 DNA that was read is TGCAGCGTTGGTATAGCGGGGGGTTCTCGGACC.

With regard to this clone: The read gets to within 3 residues of the CDR3 end, and the germline J gene fills in the rest. The chain carries TRBV7-9 and TRBJ1-5, with TRBD1 as a possible D gene (6 bases). This CDR3 spans 14 amino acids. The germline V gene has CDR1 SEHNR and CDR2 FQNEAQ (reference sequence). The germline V and J ends were trimmed by 5 bases and 5 bases, with 13 bases remaining between them. This CDR3 is CASSQGRGDQPQHF. The CDR3 DNA, read in part, is TGTGCCAGCAGCCAGGGCAGGGGAGATCAGCCC.

For this clone: The read ends 3 residues early relative to the CDR3; the germline J gene fills the gap. The genes are TRBV10-3 and TRBJ2-3; D remains unclear. Germline V gene data show CDR1 as ENHRY and CDR2 as SYGVKD. CDR3 length: 12 amino acids. Trimming shortened V by 11 bases and J by 6 bases, and 15 bases separated the two germline ends. The CDR3 loop reads CAVLTQGDTQYF. The CDR3 DNA, read in part, is TGTGCCGTCCTCACCCAAGGGGATACG.